These 13 T cell receptor beta chains were all obtained from the same sample, sequenced in a study of early T cells in non-severe SARS-CoV-2 infection. TCRdb reprocessed the 5' RACE reads via MiXCR and lists one record per CDR3 protein. This table has some 42,000 distinct CDR3 sequences, roughly 6% appearing once. Sample: whole blood, taken at baseline. The receptors derive from an adult who was a healthcare worker with PCR-confirmed SARS-CoV-2 infection or an uninfected control (not recorded which).

This clonotype has at least ten counts. In nucleotides, the CDR3 is TGCAGTGCTAGAGGGGGGACAGTCCTCTATGGCTACACCTTC. Its translation: CSARGGTVLYGYTF. The chain employs TRBV20-1 and TRBJ1-2, with 7 bases matching TRBD1. The CDR3 has 14 amino acids. Germline V gene data show CDR1 as DFQATT and CDR2 as SNEGSKA (reference sequence). J lost 4 bases, V lost 1 base, and 6 bases had no gene match.

Ten or more counts support this clonotype. The CDR3 region has the DNA TGCGCCAGCAGCCAAGAGACAGCCGGTTCCGGTGGCTACACCTTC. It yields the protein CASSQETAGSGGYTF. The J gene is TRBJ1-2, the V gene TRBV4-1; D possibly corresponds to TRBD1 (5 bases). Trimming stripped 0 bases from V and 7 bases from J, with 15 bases between. The V gene's germline CDR1 is MGHRA and CDR2 YSYEKL. The CDR3 covers 15 residues.

V usage is TRBV11-2 and J usage is TRBJ2-6, with D possibly being TRBD2 (6 bases). Trimming took off 5 bases at V and 0 bases at J, with 11 bases between the two ends. The CDR3 is 16 amino acids. Germline V lookup: CDR1 SGHAT, CDR2 FQNNGV. The CDR3 nucleotides read TGTGCCAGCAGCACCGGGGGAAGCTCTGGGGCCAACGTCCTGACTTTC. Its protein is CASSTGGSSGANVLTF.

This clonotype has at least ten counts. DNA of the CDR3: TGTGCCAGCAGCTTGGGTCCGACAGGGGTCACAGATACGCAGTATTTT. Translation gives CASSLGPTGVTDTQYF. The chain combines TRBV5-5 with TRBJ2-3, with 8 bases that match TRBD1. The CDR3 sequence is 16 residues long. CDR1 SGHKS and CDR2 YYEKEE come from the germline V gene (reference sequence). Trimming removed 0 bases from V and 2 bases from J; junction bases left unmatched: 5. Based on the CDR3 plus reference TRBV5-5 and TRBJ2-3, the full variable domain is DAGVTQSPTHLIKTRGQQVTLRCSPISGHKSVSWYQQVLGQGPQFIFQYYEKEERGRGNFPDRFSARQFPNYSSELNVNALLLGDSALYLCASSLGPTGVTDTQYFGPGTRLTVL.

V gene TRBV9 combines with J gene TRBJ2-1; 8 bases fit TRBD1. The ends lost 4 bases at V and 0 bases at J; junction bases unmatched: 12. This CDR3 has 18 residues. From germline, CDR1 is SGDLS and CDR2 YYNGEE. This chain's CDR3 is CASSPTTGVHTSYNEQFF. In DNA form, the CDR3 reads TGTGCCAGCAGCCCAACGACAGGGGTACATACCTCCTACAATGAGCAGTTCTTC.

This clonotype was seen ten or more times. The chain couples TRBV4-3 to TRBJ1-1; D might be TRBD1 (5 bases). The CDR3 is 16 amino acids. V was clipped by 0 bases and J by 4 bases, with 15 bases between them. CDR1 is LGHNA, CDR2 YSLEER, per germline. CDR3 amino acids: CASSQDNRGGGTEAFF. The CDR3 bases are TGCGCCAGCAGCCAAGATAATAGGGGAGGAGGCACTGAAGCTTTCTTT.

The table lists this clonotype with a few counts. The gene calls are TRBV7-9 and TRBJ2-3; D possibly uses TRBD1 or TRBD2 (5 bases each). The V gene lost 2 bases and the J gene lost 1 base, with 16 bases spanning the gap. The CDR3 consists of 17 residues. Germline V gene data show CDR1 as SEHNR and CDR2 as FQNEAQ (reference sequence). CDR3 in amino acids: CASSLNRGARGTDTQYF. CDR3 sequence (DNA): TGTGCCAGCAGCTTAAATCGAGGGGCGCGGGGCACAGATACGCAGTATTTT.

This clonotype was found a few times. The chain joins TRBV25-1 to TRBJ2-3; D not resolved. Germline lookup yields CDR1 MGHDK and CDR2 SYGVNS. This CDR3 spans 15 amino acids. V was clipped by 3 bases and J by 1 base, with 11 bases between them. The CDR3 nucleotides read TGTGCCAGCAGTGACCCGGTTCAGGGCACAGATACGCAGTATTTT. It encodes CASSDPVQGTDTQYF.

Many counts were recorded for this clonotype. V and J are TRBV7-9 and TRBJ2-7; D is tentatively TRBD1 or TRBD2 (5 bases each). This CDR3 has 14 amino acids. The V gene lost 5 bases and the J gene lost 5 bases, with 16 bases spanning the gap. CDR1 and CDR2 from the germline V gene are SEHNR and FQNEAQ (reference sequence). This chain's CDR3 is CASSPPGPNNEQYF. In nucleotides, the CDR3 is TGTGCCAGCAGCCCCCCGGGACCCAACAACGAGCAGTACTTC.

A few counts support this clonotype. J is TRBJ2-1 and V is TRBV29-1, with D unclear. The ends were cut back, 4 bases at V and 9 bases at J, with 7 bases in the middle. The CDR3 totals 10 residues. Germline CDR1 reads SQVTM; CDR2 reads ANQGSEA. CDR3 in DNA: TGCAGCGTTGTTAGTCCTGAGCAGTTCTTC. Translating it yields CSVVSPEQFF.

The sample holds many counts of this clonotype. This chain links TRBV20-1 with TRBJ2-1; D might be TRBD1 (5 bases). The CDR3 has 15 amino acids. Germline assignment: CDR1 DFQATT and CDR2 SNEGSKA (reference sequence). Trimming cost V 0 bases and J 4 bases, with 13 bases left between them. This CDR3 is CSARDAQGGYNEQFF. CDR3 sequence (DNA): TGCAGTGCTAGAGACGCTCAGGGTGGGTACAATGAGCAGTTCTTC.

This clonotype was picked up many times. This rearrangement joins TRBV7-9 to TRBJ2-5; D is perhaps TRBD1 (5 bases). The CDR3 has 16 residues. Between the trimmed V and J ends, which lost 0 bases and 5 bases, there was a span of 16 bases. Germline CDR1 and CDR2: SEHNR and FQNEAQ (reference sequence). The CDR3 loop is CASSLAKTDLLETQYF. The CDR3 nucleotides are TGTGCCAGCAGCTTAGCGAAGACAGACCTCCTCGAGACCCAGTACTTC.

V is TRBV6-6 and J is TRBJ1-1; D might be TRBD1 (6 bases). The CDR3 consists of 17 residues. Trimming took off 0 bases at V and 4 bases at J, with 18 bases between the two ends. CDR1 and CDR2 (germline): MNHNY, SVGAGI (reference sequence). The chain's CDR3 is CASSYSTGTGQTTEAFF. The CDR3 DNA reads TGTGCCAGCAGTTACTCGACGGGAACAGGGCAGACCACTGAAGCTTTCTTT.